The 2 T cell receptor beta chains below come from one sample, sequenced in a study of cytomegalovirus exposure and HLA in healthy donors. The PCR ran on 60 Vbeta and 13 Jbeta primers. The repertoire was sequenced with immunoSEQ multiplex PCR; TCRdb's copy has only in-frame clones and lacks some. The data contain about 31,000 clones, about 60% of them seen just once; the ten biggest clones take up 20% to 25%. Material: PBMCs. These TCRs come from a middle-aged man in good health and CMV-seropositive.

This clone was observed a few times. V and J are TRBV5-1 and TRBJ2-7; 8 bases are a match to TRBD1. After removal of 4 bases from V and 3 bases from J, the junction contained 9 bases not matched to a gene. The germline V gene has CDR1 SGHRS and CDR2 YFSETQ. The CDR3 is 15 amino acids. The CDR3 DNA is TGCGCCAGCAGCCGCTCCGACAGGGGTAACTACGAGCAGTACTTC. It is translated as CASSRSDRGNYEQYF.

Sample share makes this clone medium-sized. This rearrangement joins TRBV30 to TRBJ2-7, with D possibly TRBD2 on 6 matching bases. Germline values: CDR1 GTSNPN, CDR2 SVGIG (reference sequence). V was shortened by 5 bases and J by 0 bases, with 8 bases between the two germline ends. This CDR3 comprises 12 residues. The CDR3 region has the DNA TGTGCCTGGGGGACTCTCTCCTACGAGCAGTACTTC. This encodes CAWGTLSYEQYF. The complete variable domain, with remaining parts taken from reference TRBV30 and TRBJ2-7, reads SQTIHQWPATLVQPVGSPLSLECTVEGTSNPNLYWYRQAAGRGLQLLFYSVGIGQISSEVPQNLSASRPQDRQFILSSKKLLLSDSGFYLCAWGTLSYEQYFGPGTRLTVT.